Shown below are 4 T cell receptor beta chains from a single sample sequenced in a study of Ad26.COV2.S vaccination and SARS-CoV-2 variants. The treatment denotes: approximately 18 received Ad26.COV2.S at low or high dose, single or two shots; roughly five received placebo; per-sample allocation not given. Collection of the samples took place on day 63 after the first injection of vaccine or placebo. Using immunoSEQ multiplex PCR, the repertoire was profiled, and TCRdb retains in-frame clones only, with some absent. The sample lists around 300,000 clones, roughly 90% seen once, with about 11% in the top ten. The sample in question was peripheral blood, obtained in a trial of Ad26.COV2.S vaccine versus placebo. These receptor sequences come from a person aged 18-65 years who received the Ad26.COV2.S COVID-19 vaccine or a placebo.

This rearrangement joins TRBV28 to TRBJ2-2; D gene uncertain. Trimming left V 10 bases short and J 4 bases short, with 7 bases between. Germline CDR1 MDHEN, CDR2 SYDVKM. This CDR3 comprises 11 residues. The DNA for the CDR3 is TGTGCCACCCAAAGCACCGGGGAGCTGTTTTTT. It is translated as CATQSTGELFF.

The V gene is TRBV7-9, the J gene TRBJ2-1; D not resolved. This CDR3 contains 12 residues. V dropped 4 bases and J dropped 7 bases, with 8 bases sitting between them. CDR1 is SEHNR and CDR2 is FQNEAQ in the germline V gene (reference sequence). In nucleotides, the CDR3 is TGTGCCAGCAGCTCGAGCCTTAATGAGCAGTTCTTC. This sequence encodes CASSSSLNEQFF.

The chain recombines TRBV2 with TRBJ2-2, with unresolved D. The CDR3 runs to 14 residues. V was clipped by 6 bases and J by 1 base, with 9 bases between them. Germline CDR1 is SNHLY and CDR2 is FYNNEI. The CDR3 DNA is TGTGCCAGCAGGGGTATCGGGAACACCGGGGAGCTGTTTTTT. It is translated as CASRGIGNTGELFF.

The CDR3 here is CASSIGSKDLGYGYTF. The CDR3 DNA sequence: TGTGCCAGTAGTATAGGAAGTAAAGACCTTGGCTATGGCTACACCTTC. The chain couples TRBV19 to TRBJ1-2; D unresolved. V was cut by 1 base and J by 4 bases, with 16 bases left in between. Germline loops: CDR1 LNHDA, CDR2 SQIVND (reference sequence). The CDR3 is 16 amino acids.